This T cell receptor (beta chain) was found in a study of preoperative IRX-2 immunotherapy in early breast cancer. The treatment is: preoperative locoregional IRX-2 cytokine immunotherapy. V was trimmed by 10 bases and J by 2 bases, leaving 10 bases between them. The CDR3 has 12 amino acids. Germline loops: CDR1 SSHAT, CDR2 FNYEAQ (reference sequence). The table came from immunoSEQ multiplex PCR; TCRdb's copy has only in-frame clones and leaves some out. The sample has roughly 45,000 clones; roughly 94% are singletons. The chain recombines TRBV7-7 with TRBJ2-3, with D uncertain. The TCR sequence derives from a human donor with breast cancer. The source material was tumor tissue, sampled after IRX-2 immunotherapy. The CDR3 DNA is TGTGCCACAAGTCAAATCACAGATACGCAGTATTTT. It translates to CATSQITDTQYF.